The source of this T cell receptor beta chain is a study of OX40 agonist ivuxolimab in advanced cancers. As for the study in general: Patients undergoing dose escalation presented with hepatocellular carcinoma, melanoma, renal cell or head and neck cancer. Study-wide results and caveats: Blood T cells, both CD4+ and CD8+, expanded clonally by week 6 at 0.1 to 3.0 mg/kg.

Using immunoSEQ multiplex PCR, the repertoire was profiled, and TCRdb retains in-frame clones only, with some absent. In the table there are about 69,000 clones, around 89% of which are singletons. As regards this clone: What it recognizes is unknown.

Looked up from germline, CDR1 is SGHNT and CDR2 is YYREEE (reference sequence). V lost 2 bases and J lost 2; bases outside the gene matches: 5. This CDR3 is built from 15 residues. This chain uses TRBV5-4 with TRBJ2-7; 9 bases match TRBD1. Sequenced here: CD4+ or CD8+ T cells sorted from blood, sampled in a trial of the OX40 agonist ivuxolimab. This clonotype was obtained from an adult with an advanced solid tumor such as melanoma, head and neck, liver or kidney cancer. This chain's CDR3 is CASSLSGTGTYEQYF. Written as DNA, the CDR3 is TGTGCCAGCAGCTTATCCGGGACAGGGACCTACGAGCAGTACTTC. Filled out from reference TRBV5-4 and TRBJ2-7, the complete variable domain reads ETGVTQSPTHLIKTRGQQVTLRCSSQSGHNTVSWYQQALGQGPQFIFQYYREEENGRGNFPPRFSGLQFPNYSSELNVNALELDDSALYLCASSLSGTGTYEQYFGPGTRLTVT.